A selection of T cell receptor beta chains follows, all from one sample in a study of blood T cell repertoires in COVID-19. Clones were read by immunoSEQ multiplex PCR, and TCRdb kept only the in-frame ones, dropping some. The sample yields about 400,000 clones, approximately 86% seen once. The sequenced sample consisted of peripheral blood. Receptors were obtained from a human donor in a cohort sampled during active COVID-19. Both conserved end residues are part of each CDR3. Each record gives: CDR3 protein, CDR3 DNA, D gene, clone size, J gene, V gene. D genes are given only for firm matches. Expanded clones are given a class, and other clones once, few, many or no size at all.

cdr3_aa: CASSMEGQGDNQPQHF; cdr3_nt: TGTGCCAGTAGTATGGAAGGACAGGGAGACAATCAGCCCCAGCATTTT; d_call: TRBD1; clone_size: -; j_call: TRBJ1-5; v_call: TRBV19
cdr3_aa: CASTLRLAGGTYEQYF; cdr3_nt: TGCGCCAGCACCTTGCGGCTAGCGGGAGGAACCTACGAGCAGTACTTC; d_call: TRBD2; clone_size: -; j_call: TRBJ2-7; v_call: TRBV5-1
cdr3_aa: CASSRSGLASYEQYF; cdr3_nt: TGCGCCAGCAGTAGATCGGGGCTAGCGTCCTACGAGCAGTACTTC; d_call: -; clone_size: once; j_call: TRBJ2-7; v_call: TRBV10-1
cdr3_aa: CASSEAPQVASYEQYF; cdr3_nt: TGTGCCAGCAGTGAAGCCCCCCAAGTGGCCTCCTACGAGCAGTACTTC; d_call: -; clone_size: -; j_call: TRBJ2-7; v_call: TRBV6-1
cdr3_aa: CAISLQRDSYEQYF; cdr3_nt: TGTGCCATCAGTCTTCAGCGCGACTCCTACGAGCAGTACTTC; d_call: -; clone_size: -; j_call: TRBJ2-7; v_call: TRBV10-3
cdr3_aa: CTSSQVSPGNWTDTQYF; cdr3_nt: TGCACCAGCAGCCAAGTTAGCCCCGGGAATTGGACAGATACGCAGTATTTT; d_call: -; clone_size: -; j_call: TRBJ2-3; v_call: TRBV1
cdr3_aa: CASSKSRSLNTGELFF; cdr3_nt: TGTGCCAGCAGCAAAAGCAGGTCACTGAACACCGGGGAGCTGTTTTTT; d_call: -; clone_size: -; j_call: TRBJ2-2; v_call: TRBV21-1
cdr3_aa: CASSYLGAPGANVLTF; cdr3_nt: TGTGCCAGCAGTTACTTAGGGGCGCCTGGGGCCAACGTCCTGACTTTC; d_call: -; clone_size: once; j_call: TRBJ2-6; v_call: TRBV6-5
cdr3_aa: CASSYEAGWVNEQFF; cdr3_nt: TGTGCCAGCAGTTACGAGGCGGGGTGGGTCAATGAGCAGTTCTTC; d_call: -; clone_size: few; j_call: TRBJ2-1; v_call: TRBV6-5
cdr3_aa: CASSRTVPNEKLFF; cdr3_nt: TGTGCCAGCAGTAGGACAGTCCCTAATGAAAAACTGTTTTTT; d_call: -; clone_size: few; j_call: TRBJ1-4; v_call: TRBV6-5
cdr3_aa: CASRPGLAGNIQYF; cdr3_nt: TGCGCCAGCAGACCGGGACTAGCGGGAAACATTCAGTACTTC; d_call: TRBD2; clone_size: -; j_call: TRBJ2-4; v_call: TRBV4-1
cdr3_aa: CASTTDRGSYNSPLHF; cdr3_nt: TGTGCCAGCACCACGGACAGGGGATCCTATAATTCACCCCTCCACTTT; d_call: TRBD1; clone_size: -; j_call: TRBJ1-6; v_call: TRBV2
cdr3_aa: CASSVKEQDTQYF; cdr3_nt: TGTGCCAGCAGTGTTAAGGAGCAGGATACGCAGTATTTT; d_call: -; clone_size: -; j_call: TRBJ2-3; v_call: TRBV6-4
cdr3_aa: CASSGSSDRVSYGYTF; cdr3_nt: TGTGCCAGCAGTGGATCCTCGGACAGGGTTAGCTATGGCTACACCTTC; d_call: TRBD1; clone_size: -; j_call: TRBJ1-2; v_call: TRBV6-1
cdr3_aa: CASSPSGQGTYGYTF; cdr3_nt: TGCGCCAGCAGCCCGTCGGGACAGGGCACCTATGGCTACACCTTC; d_call: TRBD1; clone_size: once; j_call: TRBJ1-2; v_call: TRBV4-1
cdr3_aa: CASSFFGGAETQYF; cdr3_nt: TGCGCCAGCAGCTTTTTTGGGGGGGCAGAGACCCAGTACTTC; d_call: -; clone_size: -; j_call: TRBJ2-5; v_call: TRBV5-1
cdr3_aa: CAWSPGTDTQYF; cdr3_nt: TGTGCCTGGAGTCCCGGGACAGATACGCAGTATTTT; d_call: -; clone_size: -; j_call: TRBJ2-3; v_call: TRBV30